This entry lists 8 T cell receptor beta chains sequenced from one sample in a study of T cells in Graves' hyperthyroidism and ophthalmopathy. What was amplified from RNA transcripts were TCR beta CDR3 regions. Carried out on the TCR CDR3, a first-round RT-PCR used the HTBI primer set. TCRdb passed the multiplex PCR reads through MiXCR, listing each CDR3 protein once. The sample has more than 300,000 distinct CDR3 sequences; roughly 15% are singletons. Sequencing was performed on blood. These receptors were obtained from a woman in her thirties with Graves' ophthalmopathy.

This clonotype was picked up a small number of times. The V gene is TRBV19, the J gene TRBJ1-6; D unclear. CDR1 is LNHDA, CDR2 SQIVND, per germline (reference sequence). This CDR3 is 13 amino acids long. Trimming removed 6 bases from V and 8 bases from J, with 11 bases in between. The CDR3 nucleotides are TGTGCCAGTAGCGTTGGAAGGGATTCACCCCTCCACTTT. Its translation is CASSVGRDSPLHF.

There are many counts of this clonotype. The chain uses TRBV19 and TRBJ2-3; D is possibly TRBD1 (5 bases). CDR1 is LNHDA and CDR2 is SQIVND in the germline V gene (reference sequence). V was cut by 4 bases and J by 6 bases, with 14 bases left in between. CDR3 length equals 14 residues. CDR3 DNA sequence: TGTGCCAGTAGTAGAATCCTGACAGTGGATACGCAGTATTTT. This gives the protein CASSRILTVDTQYF.

There are many counts of this clonotype. The chain joins TRBV28 to TRBJ1-5, with TRBD1 matching 7 bases. Germline V gene data show CDR1 as MDHEN and CDR2 as SYDVKM. Trimming cost V 6 bases and J 0 bases; bases outside gene matches: 2. The CDR3 spans 14 residues. Here the CDR3 reads CASSDRVSNQPQHF. The DNA of the CDR3 is TGTGCCAGCAGCGACAGGGTTAGCAATCAGCCCCAGCATTTT.

This clonotype was seen more than once but under ten times. The V call is TRBV4-1, the J call TRBJ1-4; possible D gene TRBD1, 5 bases. The CDR3 covers 13 residues. V shed 0 bases and J shed 11 bases, with 10 bases lying between them. Germline V CDR1 and CDR2: MGHRA, YSYEKL. The CDR3 protein is CASSQEGAQKLFF. In DNA, the CDR3 is TGCGCCAGCAGCCAAGAAGGGGCGCAGAAACTGTTTTTT.

This clonotype was observed at least ten times. The chain couples TRBV20-1 to TRBJ2-1; 7 positions match TRBD2. The V and J ends lost 3 bases and 1 base, in that order; junction bases with no gene match: 9. The CDR3 runs to 16 residues. Germline assignment: CDR1 DFQATT and CDR2 SNEGSKA (reference sequence). CDR3 in DNA: TGCAGTGCTAGTGACCCCGGGGGGACTTCCTACAATGAGCAGTTCTTC. Protein sequence: CSASDPGGTSYNEQFF.

This clonotype appeared many times. As DNA, the CDR3 is TGTGCCAGCAGTGAGGGCGGCTACACCTTC. It codes for CASSEGGYTF. The chain combines TRBV6-1 with TRBJ1-2, with D hard to call. V shed 3 bases and J shed 8 bases, with 4 bases lying between them. The CDR3 extends over 10 amino acids. The V gene's germline CDR1 is MNHNS and CDR2 SASEGT.

This clonotype occurred a few times. V and J are TRBV11-3 and TRBJ2-7; D possibly corresponds to TRBD2 (5 bases). The germline V gene has CDR1 SGHNT and CDR2 YENEEA. The germline V and J ends were trimmed by 4 bases and 3 bases, with 22 bases remaining between them. The CDR3 consists of 17 residues. The CDR3 region is CASSSVSRGPRNYEQYF. The CDR3 bases are TGTGCCAGCAGCTCGGTATCGAGAGGGCCTAGAAACTACGAGCAGTACTTC.

The rearrangement joins TRBV6-1 to TRBJ1-1; D is unclear. V gave up 5 bases and J gave up 5 bases, with 15 bases separating them. Per germline, CDR1 MNHNS and CDR2 SASEGT. The CDR3 contains 14 residues. The CDR3 nucleotides are TGTGCCAGCAGTCCCCGAGGCGGCCGGACTGAAGCTTTCTTT. It yields the protein CASSPRGGRTEAFF.